Given below is one TCR beta chain in context. This sample was included in a study of blood T cell repertoires in COVID-19. V was pared by 2 bases and J by 1 base, with 11 bases between. The CDR3 totals 15 residues. Germline loops: CDR1 MNHEY, CDR2 SVGAGI. Original processing notes: Using reference gene primer amplification, nucleated cell counts were estimated. Some clones are missing from TCRdb's copy, which holds only in-frame ones; the method was immunoSEQ multiplex PCR. D and trimming were read from the DNA, whereas the V and J calls and clone size are those reported in that table. This sample yields 200,000 or so clones, of which about 80% are seen a single time; around 6.9% belongs to the top ten.

The sequence was collected from a human donor with acute or convalescent COVID-19. The donor label of this sample is uncertain. V and J are TRBV6-5 and TRBJ2-5; D is perhaps TRBD1 (5 bases). The sample comprised peripheral blood. DNA for the CDR3: TGTGCCAGCAGTTACGGGGCCCCCATCCAAGAGACCCAGTACTTC. It yields the protein CASSYGAPIQETQYF.